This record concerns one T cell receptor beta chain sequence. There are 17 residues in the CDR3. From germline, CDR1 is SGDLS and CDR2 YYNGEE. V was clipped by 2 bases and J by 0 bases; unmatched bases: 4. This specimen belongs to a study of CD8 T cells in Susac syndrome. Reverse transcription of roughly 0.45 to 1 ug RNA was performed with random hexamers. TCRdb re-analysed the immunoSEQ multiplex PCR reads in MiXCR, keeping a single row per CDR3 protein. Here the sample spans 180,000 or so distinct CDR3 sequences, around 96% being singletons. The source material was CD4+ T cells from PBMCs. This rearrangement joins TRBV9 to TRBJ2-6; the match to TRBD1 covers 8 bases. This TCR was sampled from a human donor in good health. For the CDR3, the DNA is TGTGCCAGCAGCGTGGACAGGGCCTTCTCTGGGGCCAACGTCCTGACTTTC. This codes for CASSVDRAFSGANVLTF. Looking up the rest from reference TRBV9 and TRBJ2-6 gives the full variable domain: DSGVTQTPKHLITATGQRVTLRCSPRSGDLSVYWYQQSLDQGLQFLIQYYNGEERAKGNILERFSAQQFPDLHSELNLSSLELGDSALYFCASSVDRAFSGANVLTFGAGSRLTVL.